The rows below give T cell receptor beta chains drawn from one sample of a study of OX40 agonist ivuxolimab in advanced cancers. The protocol was immunoSEQ multiplex PCR, while the TCRdb copy is restricted to in-frame clones and leaves out a portion. Of approximately 96,000 clones in the sample, about 90% were seen once. This specimen consisted of CD4+ or CD8+ T cells sorted from blood, obtained in a trial of the OX40 agonist ivuxolimab. These receptor sequences come from an adult with an advanced solid tumor such as melanoma, head and neck, liver or kidney cancer. Each CDR3 is given with its conserved first and last residue. A D gene is named only where the DNA matches it firmly. For some rows the clone size is stated as once, few or many, or as a class when expanded; others skip it.

D	J	V	size	CDR3	DNA
TRBD2	TRBJ2-7	TRBV7-8	-	CASSLRREAYEQYF	TGTGCCAGCAGTCTGAGACGGGAGGCCTACGAGCAGTACTTC
-	TRBJ2-7	TRBV7-2	-	CASSLARHEQYF	TGTGCCAGCAGCTTGGCCCGGCACGAGCAGTACTTC
-	TRBJ1-1	TRBV6-5	-	CASSYLPNTEAFF	TGTGCCAGCAGTTATCTGCCGAACACTGAAGCTTTCTTT
TRBD1	TRBJ2-5	TRBV5-1	few	CASSLTTGVQETQYF	TGCGCCAGCAGCTTGACTACAGGGGTGCAAGAGACCCAGTACTTC
-	TRBJ2-3	TRBV4-2	-	CASSPSLRNTQYF	TGTGCCAGCAGCCCAAGCTTAAGGAACACGCAGTATTTT
-	TRBJ2-1	TRBV7-3	-	CASGPAGIYNEQFF	TGTGCCAGCGGACCAGCGGGTATTTACAATGAGCAGTTCTTC
TRBD2	TRBJ2-4	TRBV14	-	CASSQDFPGTSGSGLAKNIQYF	TGTGCCAGCAGCCAGGACTTCCCCGGGACTAGCGGGTCTGGATTAGCCAAAAACATTCAGTACTTC
TRBD1	TRBJ2-5	TRBV5-4	-	CASSYFTGGARETQYF	TGTGCCAGCAGCTATTTCACAGGGGGCGCGAGGGAGACCCAGTACTTC
-	TRBJ2-3	TRBV11-3	-	CASSSTRGLDTQYF	TGTGCCAGCAGCTCGACCAGGGGTTTGGATACGCAGTATTTT
-	TRBJ2-7	TRBV5-1	-	CASSPGAEGSEQYF	TGCGCCAGCAGCCCGGGAGCGGAGGGGAGCGAGCAGTACTTC
-	TRBJ1-2	TRBV30	few	CAWTLGRGNGYTF	TGTGCCTGGACCCTTGGGAGGGGGAACGGCTACACCTTC
-	TRBJ2-1	TRBV20-1	-	CSARDDREQFF	TGCAGTGCTAGAGACGACAGGGAGCAGTTCTTC
-	TRBJ2-3	TRBV5-1	-	CASSGPLSTDTQYF	TGCGCCAGCAGCGGACCTCTGAGCACAGATACGCAGTATTTT
-	TRBJ2-1	TRBV11-2	-	CASSLEGGAGYNEQFF	TGTGCCAGCAGCTTAGAGGGGGGGGCTGGCTACAATGAGCAGTTCTTC